This T cell receptor (beta chain) was captured by sequencing in a study of T-cell reconstitution after alpha-beta-depleted transplantation in children. V was trimmed by 4 bases and J by 0 bases, leaving 9 bases between them. This CDR3 comprises 15 residues. Per the germline V gene, CDR1 is SGHVS and CDR2 is FNYEAQ. Whole-study results and caveats: Alpha-beta T cells present about two months after transplant were reported to originate from several hundred expanded graft clones. When one year had passed after transplant, most T-cell counts and diversity came from newly produced T cells. Surviving recipient cells, namely T cells and thymic progenitors, were the source of high day-60 TCRbeta diversity in some patients.

Comments on this clonotype: Antigen: not known.

Unique molecular identifiers were incorporated into the prepared TCRbeta library. A single record per CDR3 protein comes from TCRdb applying MiXCR to the PCR reads. The sample shows around 700,000 distinct CDR3 sequences, about 12% of them seen only once. The chain combines TRBV7-6 with TRBJ2-2, with D possibly TRBD1 on 5 matching bases. The sample in question was PBMCs, obtained before TCRalphabeta/CD19-depleted stem cell transplant. The sequence was collected from a girl aged 2-10 years with congenital amegakaryocytic thrombocytopenia, due to receive a stem cell transplant. DNA of the CDR3: TGTGCCAGCAGCTCCAGGGCCTCGAACACCGGGGAGCTGTTTTTT. It encodes CASSSRASNTGELFF. The full variable domain, completed using reference TRBV7-6 and TRBJ2-2, is GAGVSQSPRYKVTKRGQDVALRCDPISGHVSLYWYRQALGQGPEFLTYFNYEAQQDKSGLPNDRFSAERPEGSISTLTIQRTEQRDSAMYRCASSSRASNTGELFFGEGSRLTVL.